A single sample gave rise to the 27 T cell receptor beta chains below, sequenced in a study of cytomegalovirus exposure and HLA in healthy donors (dated by TCRdb to 2016 to 2017). The library was made by the immunoSEQ multiplex PCR assay. A mixture of 60 forward primers for TCR Vbeta segments and 13 reverse primers for TCR Jbeta segments was used in the multiplex PCR. In its TCRdb copy, this immuneACCESS table keeps in-frame sequences only and misses some clones. Where compared with another copy, unresolved V genes explain less than half of these, and the others have no known cause. The sample table lists around 97,000 clones, 9.4% of them with a count of one. The ten largest account for just over 5% of the sample. What was sequenced was PBMCs. The source of these receptors is a man over 45 in good health and CMV-seropositive.

The chain is built from TRBV27 and TRBJ2-2; 8 bases line up with TRBD1. CDR1 and CDR2 from the germline V gene are MNHEY and SMNVEV (reference sequence). Unmatched junction bases numbered 8, after V lost 9 bases and J lost 8 bases. This CDR3 comprises 13 residues. The CDR3 nucleotides are TGTGCCAGTCGACGGACAGGGAAGGGGGAGCTGTTTTTT. Translation gives CASRRTGKGELFF.

This clone was counted only a few times. In nucleotides, the CDR3 is TGTGCCATCATGGAGGGGATAGGGGCCTCCTACGAGCAGTACTTC. Translation: CAIMEGIGASYEQYF. The chain links TRBV10-3 to TRBJ2-7; TRBD2 is a possible D gene (6 bases). CDR1 and CDR2 (germline): ENHRY, SYGVKD. The V gene lost 7 bases and the J gene lost 0 bases, with 16 bases spanning the gap. The CDR3 contains 15 residues.

V usage is TRBV15 and J usage is TRBJ2-7, with D possibly matching TRBD1 (6 bases). The V and J ends lost 0 bases and 3 bases respectively, with 12 bases between them. The CDR3 covers 15 residues. Germline V gene data show CDR1 as LNHNV and CDR2 as YYDKDF (reference sequence). The CDR3 DNA reads as TGTGCCACCAGCAGAGATCCAGGGGTGAGCTACGAGCAGTACTTC. Translation gives CATSRDPGVSYEQYF. Combining the CDR3 with reference TRBV15 and TRBJ2-7 gives the whole variable domain DAMVIQNPRYQVTQFGKPVTLSCSQTLNHNVMYWYQQKSSQAPKLLFHYYDKDFNNEADTPDNFQSRRPNTSFCFLDIRSPGLGDTAMYLCATSRDPGVSYEQYFGPGTRLTVT.

This chain uses TRBV6-5 with TRBJ2-1; D not certain. The CDR3 runs 16 residues. Germline CDR1 MNHEY, CDR2 SVGAGI. Trimming took off 4 bases at V and 1 base at J, with 14 bases between the two ends. The CDR3 coding sequence is TGTGCCAGCAGTTCGATCAACGGAGTATCCTACAATGAGCAGTTCTTC. It is translated as CASSSINGVSYNEQFF.

V usage is TRBV23-1 and J usage is TRBJ1-4; D not certain. TRBV23-1 is flagged as an ORF with uncertain function. V lost 2 bases, J lost 0 bases, and 16 bases lay in between. The CDR3 is 18 amino acids. The CDR3 DNA reads as TGCGCCAGCAGTCAACGCCCTGGGTCCGGGTCAACTAATGAAAAACTGTTTTTT. Amino acids: CASSQRPGSGSTNEKLFF.

The rearrangement joins TRBV18 to TRBJ1-4; D not certain. The CDR3 contains 13 residues. Germline loops: CDR1 KGHSH, CDR2 LQKENI. V lost 2 bases to trimming and J lost 7 bases, with 8 bases between them. The CDR3 DNA reads as TGTGCCAGCTCACCATCGTCGGTTGAAAAACTGTTTTTT. Translation: CASSPSSVEKLFF.

Here the CDR3 reads CASSQISFRTSGSWELFF. CDR3 coding DNA: TGTGCCAGCAGTCAAATTTCTTTTCGGACTAGCGGGAGTTGGGAGCTGTTTTTT. This chain joins TRBV28 and TRBJ2-2, with TRBD2 matching 13 bases. The CDR3 extends over 18 amino acids. The ends lost 5 bases at V and 9 bases at J; junction bases unmatched: 15. Germline V gives CDR1 MDHEN, CDR2 SYDVKM.

The chain uses TRBV27 and TRBJ2-3, with TRBD2 matching over 8 bases. The germline V gene has CDR1 MNHEY and CDR2 SMNVEV (reference sequence). J was trimmed by 4 bases and V by 6 bases; bases with no gene match: 9. This CDR3 contains 15 residues. The CDR3: CASRPLAEAADTQYF. CDR3 in DNA: TGTGCCAGCAGGCCACTAGCGGAAGCGGCAGATACGCAGTATTTT.

This clone was counted only a few times. The chain recombines TRBV7-6 with TRBJ1-1; D might be TRBD1 (5 bases). Germline CDR1 SGHVS, CDR2 FNYEAQ. V was trimmed by 5 bases and J by 4 bases, leaving 17 bases between them. The length of the CDR3 is 15 residues. In DNA form, the CDR3 reads TGTGCCAGCAGCCCCGATGGGGCAGATCTCACTGAAGCTTTCTTT. It yields the protein CASSPDGADLTEAFF.

This clone has a handful of counts. The chain uses TRBV28 and TRBJ1-1; D might be TRBD1 (5 bases). The CDR3 is 15 amino acids. The V end lost 5 bases, the J end lost 0 bases, and 13 bases lay between the germline ends. Germline V gene data show CDR1 as MDHEN and CDR2 as SYDVKM. DNA for the CDR3: TGTGCCAGCAGTCCCAATCAGGGAATGAACACTGAAGCTTTCTTT. Protein: CASSPNQGMNTEAFF.

This chain uses TRBV9 with TRBJ1-5, with D perhaps matching TRBD1 (5 bases). The CDR3 spans 15 residues. The V gene's germline CDR1 is SGDLS and CDR2 YYNGEE. Between the trimmed V and J ends, which lost 0 bases and 3 bases, there was a span of 10 bases. CDR3: CASSVEGVNNQPQHF. Here the CDR3 DNA reads TGTGCCAGCAGCGTAGAAGGGGTCAACAATCAGCCCCAGCATTTT.

This clone was detected a few times. The chain is built from TRBV7-9 and TRBJ2-7; maybe TRBD1 (5 bases). The CDR3 is made up of 12 amino acids. Trimming took off 1 base at V and 9 bases at J, with 10 bases between the two ends. Germline loops: CDR1 SEHNR, CDR2 FQNEAQ (reference sequence). The CDR3: CASSLDTGWQYF. The CDR3 bases are TGTGCCAGCAGCTTAGACACAGGATGGCAGTACTTC.

The rearrangement links TRBV2 to TRBJ2-7; perhaps TRBD2 as D (5 bases). There are 15 residues in the CDR3. Trimming shortened V by 1 base and J by 3 bases, and 13 bases separated the two germline ends. CDR1 and CDR2 (germline): SNHLY, FYNNEI. The CDR3 DNA is TGTGCCAGCAGTGAAGGGGGATGGAGCGGCTACGAGCAGTACTTC. Translation gives CASSEGGWSGYEQYF.

This clone was seen more than once but under ten times. This rearrangement joins TRBV4-1 to TRBJ2-1; a possible D gene is TRBD2 (5 bases). The CDR3 totals 15 residues. V lost 4 bases to trimming and J lost 5 bases, with 15 bases between them. Germline V gives CDR1 MGHRA, CDR2 YSYEKL. CDR3 nucleotide sequence: TGCGCCAGCAGCCCGCTCTGGGAGATCAACAATGAGCAGTTCTTC. Protein: CASSPLWEINNEQFF.

This clone was observed a few times. This chain joins TRBV28 and TRBJ1-1, with a possible D match to TRBD1 (6 bases). This CDR3 is built from 14 residues. The germline V gene has CDR1 MDHEN and CDR2 SYDVKM. V was trimmed by 7 bases and J by 2 bases, leaving 14 bases between them. The CDR3 is CASTSLGANTEAFF. The CDR3 DNA sequence: TGTGCCAGCACCTCTTTGGGGGCCAACACTGAAGCTTTCTTT. The whole variable domain, filled in from reference TRBV28 and TRBJ1-1, reads DVKVTQSSRYLVKRTGEKVFLECVQDMDHENMFWYRQDPGLGLRLIYFSYDVKMKEKGDIPEGYSVSREKKERFSLILESASTNQTSMYLCASTSLGANTEAFFGQGTRLTVV.

Only a few counts were recorded for this clone. The rearrangement joins TRBV7-2 to TRBJ1-6; possibly TRBD1 for D (6 bases). The CDR3 loop spans 17 amino acids. Deletions cut 2 bases from V and 0 bases from J, with 11 bases between. Germline V gene lookup returns CDR1 SGHTA and CDR2 FQGNSA. This chain's CDR3 is CASSLRGQSSYNSPLHF. As DNA, the CDR3 is TGTGCCAGCAGCTTAAGAGGACAGAGCTCCTATAATTCACCCCTCCACTTT.

The rearrangement uses TRBV23-1 and TRBJ2-7, with D perhaps TRBD1 (6 bases). TRBV23-1 is known as an ORF, though its function is uncertain. This CDR3 has 14 amino acids. V gave up 2 bases and J gave up 3 bases, with 11 bases separating them. CDR3 sequence reads: CASSQGTPSYEQYF. The CDR3 nucleotides read TGCGCCAGCAGTCAAGGGACACCGAGCTACGAGCAGTACTTC.

In its sample, this clone was seen a few times. The V call is TRBV28, the J call TRBJ2-1, with TRBD2 matching over 13 bases. Germline trimming cut 5 bases from V and 9 bases from J; bases unmatched to any gene: 10. Germline loops: CDR1 MDHEN, CDR2 SYDVKM. CDR3 length equals 16 residues. CDR3 in amino acids: CASSTSGTSGKAEQFF. The DNA for the CDR3 is TGTGCCAGCAGTACGTCCGGGACTAGCGGGAAGGCTGAGCAGTTCTTC. Filled out from reference TRBV28 and TRBJ2-1, the complete variable domain reads DVKVTQSSRYLVKRTGEKVFLECVQDMDHENMFWYRQDPGLGLRLIYFSYDVKMKEKGDIPEGYSVSREKKERFSLILESASTNQTSMYLCASSTSGTSGKAEQFFGPGTRLTVL.

In this sample, this clone turned up a few times. The V and J genes are TRBV7-9 and TRBJ2-7, with TRBD1 as a possible D gene (5 bases). Trimming pared 5 bases from V and 1 base from J, leaving 15 bases between. The CDR3 length is 15 residues. The germline V gene encodes CDR1 SEHNR and CDR2 FQNEAQ (reference sequence). The CDR3 nucleotides read TGTGCCAGCAGCCCCTACGACAGACCTTCCTACGAGCAGTACTTC. Translation gives CASSPYDRPSYEQYF.

The V and J genes are TRBV9 and TRBJ2-7; TRBD1 is a possible D gene (5 bases). Germline V gene lookup returns CDR1 SGDLS and CDR2 YYNGEE. This CDR3 has 12 amino acids. V was trimmed by 4 bases and J by 4 bases, leaving 9 bases between them. DNA for the CDR3: TGTGCCAGCAGCTCAGACAGTTACGAGCAGTACTTC. This codes for CASSSDSYEQYF.

The chain combines TRBV11-1 with TRBJ2-3; TRBD1 aligns across 10 bases. This CDR3 spans 16 amino acids. CDR1 SGHAT and CDR2 FQDESV come from the germline V gene (reference sequence). Trimming cost V 4 bases and J 1 base; bases outside gene matches: 5. CDR3 sequence reads: CASSSSGTGGTDTQYF. Written as DNA, the CDR3 is TGTGCCAGCAGCTCCTCCGGGACAGGGGGCACAGATACGCAGTATTTT.

The chain links TRBV7-8 to TRBJ1-2; 12 bases agree with TRBD1. The length of the CDR3 is 14 residues. V trimming: 1 base; J trimming: 7 bases; junction bases outside the gene matches: 1. Per the germline V gene, CDR1 is SGHVS and CDR2 is FQNEAQ. The CDR3 region has the DNA TGTGCCAGCAGCTTAGGGGACAGGGGGCTTGGCTACACCTTC. Amino acids: CASSLGDRGLGYTF.

The gene calls are TRBV29-1 and TRBJ2-7, with D maybe TRBD1 (5 bases). Between the trimmed V and J ends, which lost 1 base and 2 bases, there was a span of 15 bases. Looked up from germline, CDR1 is SQVTM and CDR2 is ANQGSEA. The CDR3 loop spans 15 amino acids. The CDR3 DNA is TGCAGCGTTGAAGCGCCCTTCGCGGACACCTACGAGCAGTACTTC. This codes for CSVEAPFADTYEQYF.

A few counts support this clone. The chain is built from TRBV19 and TRBJ2-7, with 7 bases that match TRBD2. The germline V gene encodes CDR1 LNHDA and CDR2 SQIVND (reference sequence). Germline trimming cut 3 bases from V and 1 base from J; bases unmatched to any gene: 6. The CDR3 length is 15 residues. The chain's CDR3 is CASSIFAGASYEQYF. The CDR3 region has the DNA TGTGCCAGTAGTATTTTCGCGGGAGCGTCCTACGAGCAGTACTTC.

The chain is built from TRBV29-1 and TRBJ1-2; 8 bases are shared with TRBD1. V was pared by 3 bases and J by 9 bases, with 6 bases of the junction left unmatched. Per the germline V gene, CDR1 is SQVTM and CDR2 is ANQGSEA. The CDR3 sequence is 12 residues long. Here the CDR3 reads CSVDRQGRSYTF. In DNA form, the CDR3 reads TGCAGCGTTGACCGACAGGGGCGTAGCTACACCTTC.

This clone was detected only a few times. The gene calls are TRBV2 and TRBJ1-2; a possible D gene is TRBD1 (6 bases). Germline CDR1 and CDR2: SNHLY and FYNNEI. The CDR3 is 13 residues long. The V end lost 5 bases, the J end lost 8 bases, and 15 bases lay between the germline ends. CDR3 in DNA: TGTGCCAGCAGTTCAGGGGCCTGGGAGGGCTACACCTTC. As protein: CASSSGAWEGYTF.

This sequence joins TRBV7-8 and TRBJ1-2; a weak D match, TRBD1 (5 bases). The CDR3 has 14 residues. The ends were cut back, 2 bases at V and 2 bases at J, with 9 bases in the middle. Germline V gene sequence: CDR1 SGHVS, CDR2 FQNEAQ. The CDR3 DNA reads as TGTGCCAGCAGCTTAAATCAGGGCAACTATGGCTACACCTTC. It codes for CASSLNQGNYGYTF.